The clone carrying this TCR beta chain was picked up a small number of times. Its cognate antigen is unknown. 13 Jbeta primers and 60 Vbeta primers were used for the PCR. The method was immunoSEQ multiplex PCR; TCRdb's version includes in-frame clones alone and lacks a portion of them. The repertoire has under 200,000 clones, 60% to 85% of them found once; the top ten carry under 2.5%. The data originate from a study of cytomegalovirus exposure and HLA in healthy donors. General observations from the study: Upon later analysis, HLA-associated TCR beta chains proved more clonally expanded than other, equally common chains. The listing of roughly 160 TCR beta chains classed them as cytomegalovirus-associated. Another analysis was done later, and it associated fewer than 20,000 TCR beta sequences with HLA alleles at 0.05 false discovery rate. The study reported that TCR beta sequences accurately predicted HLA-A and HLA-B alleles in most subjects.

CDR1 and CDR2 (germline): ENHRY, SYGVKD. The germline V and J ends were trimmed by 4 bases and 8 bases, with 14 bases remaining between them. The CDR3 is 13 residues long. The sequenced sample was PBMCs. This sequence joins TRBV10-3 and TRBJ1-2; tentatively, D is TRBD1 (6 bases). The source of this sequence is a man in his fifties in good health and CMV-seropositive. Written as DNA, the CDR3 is TGTGCCATCAGTGCACAGGGCGGACGAGGCTACACCTTC. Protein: CAISAQGGRGYTF.